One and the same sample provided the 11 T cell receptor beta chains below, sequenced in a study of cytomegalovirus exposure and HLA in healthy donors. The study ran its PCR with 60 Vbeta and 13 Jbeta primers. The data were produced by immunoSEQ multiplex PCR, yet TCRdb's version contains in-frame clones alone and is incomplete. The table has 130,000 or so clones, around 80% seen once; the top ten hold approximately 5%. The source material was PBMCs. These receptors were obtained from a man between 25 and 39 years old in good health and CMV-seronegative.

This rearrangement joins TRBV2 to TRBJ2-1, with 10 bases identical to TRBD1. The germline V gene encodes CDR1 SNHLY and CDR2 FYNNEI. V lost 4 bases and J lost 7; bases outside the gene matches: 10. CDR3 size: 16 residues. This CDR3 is CASSVTGGGFGNEQFF. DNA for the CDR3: TGTGCCAGCAGTGTGACAGGGGGCGGCTTCGGGAATGAGCAGTTCTTC. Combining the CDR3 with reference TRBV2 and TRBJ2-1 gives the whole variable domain EPEVTQTPSHQVTQMGQEVILRCVPISNHLYFYWYRQILGQKVEFLVSFYNNEISEKSEIFDDQFSVERPDGSNFTLKIRSTKLEDSAMYFCASSVTGGGFGNEQFFGPGTRLTVL.

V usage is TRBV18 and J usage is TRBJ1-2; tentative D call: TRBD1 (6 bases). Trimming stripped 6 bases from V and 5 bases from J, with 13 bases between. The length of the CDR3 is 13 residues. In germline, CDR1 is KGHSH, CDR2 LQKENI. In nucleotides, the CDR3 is TGTGCCAGCTCCCGCGAAGGGGGTTATGGCTACACCTTC. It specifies CASSREGGYGYTF.

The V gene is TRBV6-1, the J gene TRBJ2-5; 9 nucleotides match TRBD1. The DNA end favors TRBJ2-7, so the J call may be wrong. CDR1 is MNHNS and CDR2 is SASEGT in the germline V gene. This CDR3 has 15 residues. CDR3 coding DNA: TGTGCCAGCAGTGAAGATGCGACAGGGGGTTACGAGCAGTACTTC. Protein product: CASSEDATGGYEQYF.

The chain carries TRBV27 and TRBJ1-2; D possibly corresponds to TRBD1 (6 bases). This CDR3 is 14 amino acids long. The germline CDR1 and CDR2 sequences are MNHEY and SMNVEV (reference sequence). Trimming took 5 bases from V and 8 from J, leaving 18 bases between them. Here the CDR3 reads CASSPFNRVNGYTF. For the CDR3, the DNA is TGTGCCAGCAGTCCGTTTAACAGGGTAAACGGCTACACCTTC.

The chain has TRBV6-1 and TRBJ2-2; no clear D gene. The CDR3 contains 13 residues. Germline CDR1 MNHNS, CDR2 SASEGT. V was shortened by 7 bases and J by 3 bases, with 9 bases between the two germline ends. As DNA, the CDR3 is TGTGCCAGCACGTCGTTAGACACCGGGGAGCTGTTTTTT. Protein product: CASTSLDTGELFF.

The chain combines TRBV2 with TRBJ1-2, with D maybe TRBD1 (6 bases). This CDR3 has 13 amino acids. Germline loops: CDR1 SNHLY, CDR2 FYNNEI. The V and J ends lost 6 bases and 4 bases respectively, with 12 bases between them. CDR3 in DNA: TGTGCCAGCAGGGACAGTCTAAGCTATGGCTACACCTTC. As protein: CASRDSLSYGYTF.

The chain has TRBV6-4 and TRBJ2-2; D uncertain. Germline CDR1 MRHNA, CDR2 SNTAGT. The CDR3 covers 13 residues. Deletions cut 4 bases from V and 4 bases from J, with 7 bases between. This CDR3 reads CASSGSATGELFF. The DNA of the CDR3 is TGTGCCAGCAGTGGTAGTGCCACCGGGGAGCTGTTTTTT.

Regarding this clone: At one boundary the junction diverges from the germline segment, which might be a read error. The CDR3 region has the DNA TGTGCTAGCAGCTTTACAGCGAACACCGGGGAGCTGTTTTTT. Amino acids: CASSFTANTGELFF. This sequence joins TRBV7-7 and TRBJ2-2; D unresolved. The CDR3 is made up of 14 amino acids. CDR1 SSHAT and CDR2 FNYEAQ come from the germline V gene (reference sequence).

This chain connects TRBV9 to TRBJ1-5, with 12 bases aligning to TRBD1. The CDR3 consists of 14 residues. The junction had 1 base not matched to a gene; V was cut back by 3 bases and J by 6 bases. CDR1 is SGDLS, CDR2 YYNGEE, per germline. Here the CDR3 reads CASSGGQGAQPQHF. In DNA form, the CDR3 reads TGTGCCAGCAGCGGGGGACAGGGGGCTCAGCCCCAGCATTTT.

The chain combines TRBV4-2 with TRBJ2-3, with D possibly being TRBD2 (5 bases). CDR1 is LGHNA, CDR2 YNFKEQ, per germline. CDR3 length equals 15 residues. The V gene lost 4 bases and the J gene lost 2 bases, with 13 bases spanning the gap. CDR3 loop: CASSRGGSNTDTQYF. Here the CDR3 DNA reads TGTGCCAGCAGCCGAGGCGGGTCAAACACAGATACGCAGTATTTT.

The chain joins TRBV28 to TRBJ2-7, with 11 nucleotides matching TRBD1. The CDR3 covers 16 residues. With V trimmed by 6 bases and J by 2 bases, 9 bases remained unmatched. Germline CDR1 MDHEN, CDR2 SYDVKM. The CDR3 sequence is CASRRTADRGPYEQYF. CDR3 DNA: TGTGCCAGCAGACGTACCGCGGACAGGGGGCCCTACGAGCAGTACTTC.